The rows below give T cell receptor beta chains drawn from one sample of a study of CD8 T cells in Susac syndrome. One entry per CDR3 protein results from TCRdb running MiXCR on the immunoSEQ multiplex PCR reads. Counted here are under 300,000 distinct CDR3 sequences, less than 96% occurring once; the ten biggest clones make up around 0.1%. Sequencing was carried out using CD4+ T cells from PBMCs. The receptors were gathered from a human donor with Susac syndrome. CDR3s include the opening cysteine and the closing phenylalanine or tryptophan. A D gene is named only where the DNA matches it firmly.

len: 14
v_gene: TRBV5-1
j_gene: TRBJ2-5
d_gene: -
CDR3aa: CASSLGFQGETQYF
CDR3nt: TGCGCCAGCAGCTTGGGGTTCCAGGGGGAGACCCAGTACTTC

len: 16
v_gene: TRBV11-2
j_gene: TRBJ1-1
d_gene: -
CDR3aa: CASSPRTAPGNTEAFF
CDR3nt: TGTGCCAGCAGCCCCCGAACAGCTCCGGGGAACACTGAAGCTTTCTTT

len: 13
v_gene: TRBV20-1
j_gene: TRBJ2-3
d_gene: -
CDR3aa: CSAGQREWDTQYF
CDR3nt: TGCAGTGCCGGACAGCGGGAATGGGATACGCAGTATTTT

len: 14
v_gene: TRBV6-2/TRBV6-3
j_gene: TRBJ2-4
d_gene: TRBD2
CDR3aa: CASCRREGKNIQYF
CDR3nt: TGTGCCAGCTGTAGGCGGGAGGGCAAAAACATTCAGTACTTC

len: 11
v_gene: TRBV2
j_gene: TRBJ2-7
d_gene: -
CDR3aa: CASTGAYEQYF
CDR3nt: TGTGCCAGCACTGGGGCCTACGAGCAGTACTTC

len: 15
v_gene: TRBV29-1
j_gene: TRBJ2-1
d_gene: TRBD2
CDR3aa: CSVGLAGQAYNEQFF
CDR3nt: TGCAGCGTTGGACTAGCGGGACAAGCTTACAATGAGCAGTTCTTC

len: 14
v_gene: TRBV20-1
j_gene: TRBJ2-7
d_gene: -
CDR3aa: CSALLLQGPYEQYF
CDR3nt: TGCAGTGCCCTCTTACTACAGGGACCCTACGAGCAGTACTTC

len: 13
v_gene: TRBV30
j_gene: TRBJ1-4
d_gene: -
CDR3aa: CAWTGEANEKLFF
CDR3nt: TGTGCCTGGACTGGGGAGGCTAATGAAAAACTGTTTTTT

len: 14
v_gene: TRBV9
j_gene: TRBJ1-2
d_gene: -
CDR3aa: CASSVARTDYGYTF
CDR3nt: TGTGCCAGCAGCGTAGCCCGGACAGACTATGGCTACACCTTC

len: 13
v_gene: TRBV30
j_gene: TRBJ1-2
d_gene: TRBD1
CDR3aa: CAWSMDRVYGYTF
CDR3nt: TGTGCCTGGAGTATGGACAGGGTCTATGGCTACACCTTC

len: 15
v_gene: TRBV6-6
j_gene: TRBJ2-1
d_gene: TRBD2
CDR3aa: CASSSQREYYNEQFF
CDR3nt: TGTGCCAGCAGTTCCCAGCGGGAGTATTACAATGAGCAGTTCTTC

len: 14
v_gene: TRBV7-2
j_gene: TRBJ2-3
d_gene: -
CDR3aa: CASSWYANTDTQYF
CDR3nt: TGTGCCAGCAGCTGGTACGCCAACACAGATACGCAGTATTTT

len: 9
v_gene: TRBV29-1
j_gene: TRBJ2-3
d_gene: -
CDR3aa: CSVEGEKYF
CDR3nt: TGCAGCGTTGAAGGGGAGAAGTATTTT

len: 16
v_gene: TRBV14
j_gene: TRBJ2-6
d_gene: -
CDR3aa: CASSQFGNSGANVLTF
CDR3nt: TGTGCCAGCAGCCAATTCGGGAACTCTGGGGCCAACGTCCTGACTTTC

len: 16
v_gene: TRBV3-1
j_gene: TRBJ1-2
d_gene: TRBD1
CDR3aa: CASSQVVTGANYGYTF
CDR3nt: TGTGCCAGCAGCCAAGTGGTGACAGGGGCTAACTATGGCTACACCTTC

len: 18
v_gene: TRBV29-1
j_gene: TRBJ2-7
d_gene: -
CDR3aa: CSVGTLLGRGVYSYEQYF
CDR3nt: TGCAGCGTTGGAACACTTCTAGGCAGGGGGGTTTATTCCTACGAGCAGTACTTC

len: 16
v_gene: TRBV6-1
j_gene: TRBJ1-5
d_gene: TRBD1
CDR3aa: CASSPTDRAINQPQHF
CDR3nt: TGTGCCAGCAGTCCTACAGACAGGGCCATCAATCAGCCCCAGCATTTT

len: 15
v_gene: TRBV27
j_gene: TRBJ1-4
d_gene: -
CDR3aa: CASSPKGGREEKLFF
CDR3nt: TGTGCCAGCAGTCCTAAAGGGGGGCGGGAGGAAAAACTGTTTTTT